This T cell receptor (beta chain) was recorded in a study of neurological immune-mediated disorders. Regarding the study as a whole: Private repertoires in all groups were suggested by the absence of shared CDR3 amino acid sequences among expanded clones across subjects.

The T cells used for sorted libraries numbered roughly 970,000, either CD4+ or CD8+. This clonotype was picked up many times. Antigen: not known. The team produced cDNA through 5'RACE using 10-nucleotide random UMIs. TCRdb recomputed calls from the 5' RACE reads with MiXCR, one row per CDR3 protein. Among some 27,000 distinct CDR3 sequences, 20% to 25% were seen once, and the ten largest hold about 27%. Sequencing was performed on CD4+ T cells from blood. This TCR came from a man aged 45 to 65 with HTLV-1-associated myelopathy (HAM/TSP).

The DNA of the CDR3 is TGTGCCAGCAGCTTAGTGGTAGGAGGACAGGTTAATGAAAAACTGTTTTTT. The encoded protein is CASSLVVGGQVNEKLFF. The gene calls are TRBV7-6 and TRBJ1-4; 7 bases agree with TRBD1. Unmatched junction bases numbered 9, after V lost 1 base and J lost 4 bases. The CDR3 sequence is 17 residues long. Germline V gene data show CDR1 as SGHVS and CDR2 as FNYEAQ.